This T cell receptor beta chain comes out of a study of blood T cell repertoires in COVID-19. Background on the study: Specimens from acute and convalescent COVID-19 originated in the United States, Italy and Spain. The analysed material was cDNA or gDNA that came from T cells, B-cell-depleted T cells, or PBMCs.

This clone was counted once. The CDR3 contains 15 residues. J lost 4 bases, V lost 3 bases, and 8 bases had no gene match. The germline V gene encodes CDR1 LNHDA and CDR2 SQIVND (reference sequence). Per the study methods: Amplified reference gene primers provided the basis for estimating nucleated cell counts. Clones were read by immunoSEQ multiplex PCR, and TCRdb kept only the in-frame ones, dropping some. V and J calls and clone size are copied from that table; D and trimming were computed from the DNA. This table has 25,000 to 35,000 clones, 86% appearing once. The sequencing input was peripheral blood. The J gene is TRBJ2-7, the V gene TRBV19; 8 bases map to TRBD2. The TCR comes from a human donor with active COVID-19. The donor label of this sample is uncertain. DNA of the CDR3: TGTGCCAGTAGTATCGGGGGGGAGGTAGGGTACGAGCAGTACTTC. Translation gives CASSIGGEVGYEQYF.